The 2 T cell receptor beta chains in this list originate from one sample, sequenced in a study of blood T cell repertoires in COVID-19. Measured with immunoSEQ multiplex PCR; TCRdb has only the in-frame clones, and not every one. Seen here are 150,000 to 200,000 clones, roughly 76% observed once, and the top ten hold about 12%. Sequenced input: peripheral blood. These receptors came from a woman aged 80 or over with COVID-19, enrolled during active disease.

CDR3 loop: CASSPLPGLGQPQHF. Here the CDR3 DNA reads TGTGCCAGCAGCCCACTCCCGGGTTTAGGTCAGCCCCAGCATTTT. The rearrangement uses TRBV6-5 and TRBJ1-5; no clear D gene. The CDR3 spans 15 residues. Between the trimmed V and J ends, which lost 6 bases and 6 bases, there was a span of 18 bases. CDR1 and CDR2 from the germline V gene are MNHEY and SVGAGI.

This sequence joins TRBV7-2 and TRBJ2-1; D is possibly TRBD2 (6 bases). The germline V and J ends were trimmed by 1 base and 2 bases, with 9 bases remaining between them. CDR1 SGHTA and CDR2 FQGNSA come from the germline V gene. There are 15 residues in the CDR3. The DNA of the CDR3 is TGTGCCAGCAGCTTAGGGACTAAGGCCTACAATGAGCAGTTCTTC. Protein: CASSLGTKAYNEQFF. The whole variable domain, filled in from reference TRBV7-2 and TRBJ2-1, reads GAGVSQSPSNKVTEKGKDVELRCDPISGHTALYWYRQSLGQGLEFLIYFQGNSAPDKSGLPSDRFSAERTGGSVSTLTIQRTQQEDSAVYLCASSLGTKAYNEQFFGPGTRLTVL.